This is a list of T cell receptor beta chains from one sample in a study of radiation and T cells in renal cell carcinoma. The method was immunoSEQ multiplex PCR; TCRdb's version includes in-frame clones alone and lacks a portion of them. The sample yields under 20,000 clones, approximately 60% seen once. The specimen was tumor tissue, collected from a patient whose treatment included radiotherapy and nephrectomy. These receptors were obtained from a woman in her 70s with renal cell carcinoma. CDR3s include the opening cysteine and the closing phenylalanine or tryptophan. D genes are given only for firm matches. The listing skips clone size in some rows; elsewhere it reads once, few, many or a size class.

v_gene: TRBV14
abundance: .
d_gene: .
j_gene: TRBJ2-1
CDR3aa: CASSLPTGSSYNEQFF
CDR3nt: TGTGCCAGCAGCCTTCCAACGGGCAGCTCCTACAATGAGCAGTTCTTC

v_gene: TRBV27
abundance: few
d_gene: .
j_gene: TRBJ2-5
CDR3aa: CASSYRGGAETQYF
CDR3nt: TGTGCCAGCAGTTATAGGGGCGGGGCGGAGACCCAGTACTTC

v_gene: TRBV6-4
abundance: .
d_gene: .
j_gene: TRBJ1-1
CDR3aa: CASRRGENTEAFF
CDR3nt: TGTGCCTCCCGGAGAGGTGAGAACACTGAAGCTTTCTTT

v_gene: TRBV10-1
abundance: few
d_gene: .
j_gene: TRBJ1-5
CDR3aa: CASNGQPQHF
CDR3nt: TGCGCCAGCAACGGACAGCCCCAGCATTTT

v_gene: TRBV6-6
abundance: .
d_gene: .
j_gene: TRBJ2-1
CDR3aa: CASSYDREQFF
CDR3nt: TGTGCCAGCAGTTACGACCGGGAACAGTTCTTC

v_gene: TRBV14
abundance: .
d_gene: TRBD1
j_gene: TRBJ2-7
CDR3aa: CASSHGAGGTYEQYF
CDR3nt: TGTGCCAGCAGCCACGGGGCAGGGGGCACCTACGAGCAGTACTTC

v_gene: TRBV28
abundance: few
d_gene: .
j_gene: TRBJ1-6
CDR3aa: CASSPPPENSPLHF
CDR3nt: TGTGCCAGCAGCCCGCCACCTGAGAATTCACCCCTCCACTTT

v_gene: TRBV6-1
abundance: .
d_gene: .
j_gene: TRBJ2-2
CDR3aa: CASSEAVTGELFF
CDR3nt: TGTGCCAGCAGTGAGGCAGTCACCGGGGAGCTGTTTTTT

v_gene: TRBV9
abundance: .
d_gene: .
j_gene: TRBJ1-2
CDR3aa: CASSSGQSGYTF
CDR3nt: TGTGCCAGCAGCTCCGGACAGAGTGGCTACACCTTC

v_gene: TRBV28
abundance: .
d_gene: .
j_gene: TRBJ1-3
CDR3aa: CASSRNTIYF
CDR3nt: TGTGCCAGCAGTCGGAACACCATATATTTT

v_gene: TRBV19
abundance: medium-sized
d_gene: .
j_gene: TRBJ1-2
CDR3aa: CASSIQTGGTGGYTF
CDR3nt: TGTGCCAGTAGTATTCAGACAGGCGGGACCGGGGGCTACACCTTC

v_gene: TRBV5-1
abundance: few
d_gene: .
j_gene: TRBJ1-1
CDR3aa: CASSWEGRGTEAFF
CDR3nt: TGCGCCAGCAGCTGGGAGGGCCGGGGCACTGAAGCTTTCTTT

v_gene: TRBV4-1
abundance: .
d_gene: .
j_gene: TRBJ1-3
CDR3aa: CASSQDSLEGLGNTIYF
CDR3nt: TGCGCCAGCAGCCAAGATTCCTTGGAGGGGCTAGGAAACACCATATATTTT

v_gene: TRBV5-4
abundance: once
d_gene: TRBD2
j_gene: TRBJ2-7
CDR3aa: CASSPLAGGQSYEQYF
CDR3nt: TGTGCCAGCAGCCCTCTCGCGGGGGGGCAGTCCTACGAGCAGTACTTC

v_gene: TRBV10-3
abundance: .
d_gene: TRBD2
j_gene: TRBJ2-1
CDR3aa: CAISWEGNEQFF
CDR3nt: TGTGCCATCAGCTGGGAGGGGAATGAGCAGTTCTTC

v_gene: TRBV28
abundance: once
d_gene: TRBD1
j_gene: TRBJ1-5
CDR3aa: CASRTGLSQPQHF
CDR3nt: TGTGCCAGTAGGACAGGGTTAAGTCAGCCCCAGCATTTT

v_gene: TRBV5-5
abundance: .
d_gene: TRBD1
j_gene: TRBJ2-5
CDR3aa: CASSLGDRVETQYF
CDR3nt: TGTGCCAGCAGCTTGGGAGACAGGGTTGAGACCCAGTACTTC

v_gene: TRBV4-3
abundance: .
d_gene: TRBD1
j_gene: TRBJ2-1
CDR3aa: CASSQAGTGGGEQFF
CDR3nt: TGCGCCAGCAGCCAAGCGGGGACAGGGGGCGGTGAGCAGTTCTTC

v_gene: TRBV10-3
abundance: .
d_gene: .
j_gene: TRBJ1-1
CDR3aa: CAISESMTDEAFF
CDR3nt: TGTGCCATCAGTGAGTCTATGACAGATGAAGCTTTCTTT

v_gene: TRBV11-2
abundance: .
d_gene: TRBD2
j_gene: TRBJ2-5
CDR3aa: CASDPGLAQETQYF
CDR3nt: TGTGCCAGCGACCCGGGACTAGCGCAAGAGACCCAGTACTTC

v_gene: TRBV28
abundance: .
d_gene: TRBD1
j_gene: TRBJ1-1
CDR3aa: CASSLYQGARTEAFF
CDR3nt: TGTGCCAGCAGTTTGTATCAGGGGGCAAGGACTGAAGCTTTCTTT

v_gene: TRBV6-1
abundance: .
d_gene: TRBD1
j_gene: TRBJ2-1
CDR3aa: CASPGQGKAIEQFF
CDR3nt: TGTGCCAGCCCGGGACAGGGTAAAGCGATTGAGCAGTTCTTC

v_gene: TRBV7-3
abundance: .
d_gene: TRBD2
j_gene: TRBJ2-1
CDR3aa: CASSPGGGFYNEQFF
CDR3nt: TGTGCCAGCAGCCCCGGGGGGGGCTTTTACAATGAGCAGTTCTTC

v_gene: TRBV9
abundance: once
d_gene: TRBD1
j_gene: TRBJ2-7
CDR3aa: CASSEQGGEQYF
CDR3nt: TGTGCCAGCAGCGAACAGGGGGGTGAGCAGTACTTC

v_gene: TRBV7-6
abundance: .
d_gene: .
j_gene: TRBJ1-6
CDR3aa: CASSLAGPESPLHF
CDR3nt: TGTGCCAGCAGCTTAGCGGGACCTGAATCACCCCTCCACTTT

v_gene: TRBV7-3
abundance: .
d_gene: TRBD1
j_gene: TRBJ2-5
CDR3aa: CASSSTGTGGQETQYF
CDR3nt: TGTGCCAGCAGCTCCACCGGGACAGGGGGTCAAGAGACCCAGTACTTC

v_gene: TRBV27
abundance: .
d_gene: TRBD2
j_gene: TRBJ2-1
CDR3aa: CASSPPSISGLAGGWSYNEQFF
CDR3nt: TGTGCCAGCAGCCCACCCTCTATCTCGGGACTAGCGGGGGGGTGGTCCTACAATGAGCAGTTCTTC

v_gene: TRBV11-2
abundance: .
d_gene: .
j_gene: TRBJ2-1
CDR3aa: CASSNTGESSYNEQFF
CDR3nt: TGTGCCAGCAGTAACACAGGCGAAAGCTCCTACAATGAGCAGTTCTTC

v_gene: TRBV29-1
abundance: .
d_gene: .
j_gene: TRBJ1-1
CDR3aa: CSVRDRGTSEAFF
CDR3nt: TGCAGCGTTCGGGACCGGGGTACATCTGAAGCTTTCTTT

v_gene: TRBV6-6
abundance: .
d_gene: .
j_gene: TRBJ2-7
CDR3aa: CASTPVGQGYEQYF
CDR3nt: TGTGCCAGCACTCCGGTGGGGCAGGGCTACGAGCAGTACTTC